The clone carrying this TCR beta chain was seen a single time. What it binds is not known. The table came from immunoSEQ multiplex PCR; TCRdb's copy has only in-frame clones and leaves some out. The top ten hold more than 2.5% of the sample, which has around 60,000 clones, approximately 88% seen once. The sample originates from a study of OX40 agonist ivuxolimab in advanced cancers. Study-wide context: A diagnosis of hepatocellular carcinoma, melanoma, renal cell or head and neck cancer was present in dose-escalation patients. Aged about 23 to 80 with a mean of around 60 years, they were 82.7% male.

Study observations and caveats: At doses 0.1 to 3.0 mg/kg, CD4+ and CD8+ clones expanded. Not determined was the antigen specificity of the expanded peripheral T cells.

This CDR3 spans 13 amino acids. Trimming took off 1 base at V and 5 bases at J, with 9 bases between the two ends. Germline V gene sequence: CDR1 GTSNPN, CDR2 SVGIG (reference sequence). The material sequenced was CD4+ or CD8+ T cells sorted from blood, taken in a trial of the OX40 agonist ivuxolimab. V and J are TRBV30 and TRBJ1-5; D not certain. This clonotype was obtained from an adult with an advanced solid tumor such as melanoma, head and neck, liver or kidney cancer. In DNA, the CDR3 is TGTGCCTGGAGTGGGACTCTGGATCAGCCCCAGCATTTT. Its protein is CAWSGTLDQPQHF.